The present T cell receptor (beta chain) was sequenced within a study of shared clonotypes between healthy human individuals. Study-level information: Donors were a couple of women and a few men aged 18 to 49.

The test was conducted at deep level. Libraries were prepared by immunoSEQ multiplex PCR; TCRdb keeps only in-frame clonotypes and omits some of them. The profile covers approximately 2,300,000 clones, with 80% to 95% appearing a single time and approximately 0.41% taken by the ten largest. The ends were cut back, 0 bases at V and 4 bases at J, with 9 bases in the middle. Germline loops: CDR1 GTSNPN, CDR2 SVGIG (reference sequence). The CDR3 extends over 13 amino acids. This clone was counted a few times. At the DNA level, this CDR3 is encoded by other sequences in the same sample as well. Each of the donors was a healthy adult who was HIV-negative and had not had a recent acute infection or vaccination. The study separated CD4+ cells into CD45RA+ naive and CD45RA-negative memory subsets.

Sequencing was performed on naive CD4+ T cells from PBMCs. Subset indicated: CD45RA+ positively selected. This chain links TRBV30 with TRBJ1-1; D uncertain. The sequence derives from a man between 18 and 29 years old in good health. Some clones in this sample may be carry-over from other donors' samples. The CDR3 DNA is TGTGCCTGGAGTGTACGCTGGGGCACTGAAGCTTTCTTT. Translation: CAWSVRWGTEAFF. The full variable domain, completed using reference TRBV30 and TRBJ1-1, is SQTIHQWPATLVQPVGSPLSLECTVEGTSNPNLYWYRQAAGRGLQLLFYSVGIGQISSEVPQNLSASRPQDRQFILSSKKLLLSDSGFYLCAWSVRWGTEAFFGQGTRLTVV.